What follows describes a single TCR beta chain. The data stem from a study of CD8+ T cells in alopecia areata. Study details: Percentage of affected scalp area was the basis on which treated patients' severity was scored.

The V and J ends lost 0 bases and 3 bases respectively, with 9 bases between them. CDR1 MNHEY and CDR2 SMNVEV come from the germline V gene (reference sequence). This CDR3 contains 14 residues. Treatment here: oral pan-JAK inhibitor, 5-10 mg twice daily. Extracted RNA was reverse transcribed, and the resulting cDNA served as sequencing template. Some clones are missing from TCRdb's copy, which holds only in-frame ones; the method was immunoSEQ multiplex PCR. The sample contains around 100,000 clones, 50% to 75% of which appear only once. Sequenced material: CD8+ T cells sorted from blood, taken at week 24, from a patient treated with tofacitinib. This rearrangement joins TRBV27 to TRBJ2-7; the D is unclear. The receptor comes from a human donor with alopecia areata. The CDR3: CASSLSYPDYEQYF. The CDR3 coding sequence is TGTGCCAGCAGTTTATCGTACCCCGACTACGAGCAGTACTTC.